These 23 T cell receptor beta chains were all obtained from the same sample, sequenced in a study of T cell repertoires in cytomegalovirus infection. No antigen has been assigned to these receptors. TCRdb recomputed calls from the reads with MiXCR, one row per CDR3 protein. The table records about 330,000 distinct CDR3 sequences, roughly 36% of them present only once. Source: cultured PBMCs, taken from culture after CMV antigen stimulation. These receptors were collected from a human donor in good health (CMV status not recorded). Some clones in this sample may be carry-over from other donors' samples.

The chain links TRBV28 to TRBJ1-6; 8 bases are a match to TRBD1. Germline V gene lookup returns CDR1 MDHEN and CDR2 SYDVKM. The CDR3 runs 16 residues. V was pared by 2 bases and J by 10 bases, with 10 bases of the junction left unmatched. The CDR3 loop reads CASSLNPGQGYSPLHF. Here the CDR3 DNA reads TGTGCCAGCAGTTTAAATCCCGGACAGGGTTACTCACCCCTCCACTTT.

This clonotype was picked up a small number of times. The chain joins TRBV12-3 or TRBV12-4 to TRBJ1-2; TRBD1 agrees at 9 bases. V was clipped by 5 bases and J by 1 base; unmatched bases: 5. This CDR3 is 15 amino acids long. The CDR3 region has the DNA TGTGCCAGCAGTCTGACAGGGGGTGATAACTATGGCTACACCTTC. It translates to CASSLTGGDNYGYTF.

This clonotype was observed once. V is TRBV12-3 or TRBV12-4 and J is TRBJ1-2, with 8 positions matching TRBD1. J was trimmed by 5 bases and V by 6 bases; bases with no gene match: 5. This CDR3 has 13 residues. This chain's CDR3 is CASRNRQGYGYTF. The CDR3, as DNA: TGTGCCAGCAGAAACCGACAGGGGTATGGCTACACCTTC.

This chain connects TRBV7-8 to TRBJ1-5; 7 nucleotides agree with TRBD1. Trimming cost V 5 bases and J 3 bases; bases outside gene matches: 4. This CDR3 contains 14 residues. The germline gives CDR1 SGHVS, CDR2 FQNEAQ. CDR3 nucleotides: TGTGCCAGCAGCAAGCAGGGGGTCAATCAGCCCCAGCATTTT. Its protein product is CASSKQGVNQPQHF. The full variable domain, rest sourced from reference TRBV7-8 and TRBJ1-5, is GAGVSQSPRYKVAKRGQDVALRCDPISGHVSLFWYQQALGQGPEFLTYFQNEAQLDKSGLPSDRFFAERPEGSVSTLKIQRTQQEDSAVYLCASSKQGVNQPQHFGDGTRLSIL.

This clonotype was seen more than once but under ten times. The chain uses TRBV6-1 and TRBJ2-1; TRBD2 aligns across 12 bases. This CDR3 contains 18 residues. Germline loops: CDR1 MNHNS, CDR2 SASEGT. V was clipped by 7 bases and J by 6 bases; unmatched bases: 16. This CDR3 reads CASTALAGGRRQGNEQFF. The CDR3, as DNA: TGTGCCAGCACTGCACTAGCGGGAGGACGTCGACAGGGCAATGAGCAGTTCTTC.

This clonotype was recorded many times. The chain carries TRBV7-2 and TRBJ1-2; possible D gene TRBD1, 5 bases. V gave up 6 bases and J gave up 6 bases, with 14 bases separating them. The CDR3 consists of 13 residues. Germline V gives CDR1 SGHTA, CDR2 FQGNSA. CDR3 DNA: TGTGCCAGCAGTCAGGGACGGGAGAATGGCTACACCTTC. It encodes CASSQGRENGYTF.

This clonotype was counted only a few times. This chain joins TRBV7-9 and TRBJ2-1, with D perhaps TRBD1 (5 bases). Trimming stripped 5 bases from V and 4 bases from J, with 18 bases between. The germline V gene has CDR1 SEHNR and CDR2 FQNEAQ (reference sequence). This CDR3 contains 16 residues. Written as DNA, the CDR3 is TGTGCCAGCAGCCGACAGCCGGCTTTCCGATACAATGAGCAGTTCTTC. This codes for CASSRQPAFRYNEQFF.

This clonotype was recorded many times. The chain combines TRBV7-8 with TRBJ1-4, with TRBD1 matching 8 bases. This CDR3 has 15 residues. V lost 0 bases, J lost 7 bases, and 4 bases stayed unmatched. Per germline, CDR1 SGHVS and CDR2 FQNEAQ. This CDR3 reads CASSLAQGAIEKLFF. DNA for the CDR3: TGTGCCAGCAGCTTAGCGCAGGGGGCAATTGAAAAACTGTTTTTT.

This sequence joins TRBV6-2 or TRBV6-3 and TRBJ1-2; D not resolved. The CDR3 totals 15 residues. Per germline, CDR1 MNHEY and CDR2 SVGEGT. Trimming left V 0 bases short and J 3 bases short, with 11 bases between. This CDR3 is CASSYSGRVDYGYTF. CDR3 in DNA: TGTGCCAGCAGTTACTCCGGGAGGGTGGACTATGGCTACACCTTC.

Many counts were recorded for this clonotype. V gene TRBV12-3 or TRBV12-4 combines with J gene TRBJ2-1; TRBD2 aligns across 12 bases. This CDR3 is 13 amino acids long. V was pared by 6 bases and J by 9 bases, with 3 bases of the junction left unmatched. CDR3 protein: CASRLAGGGEQFF. The CDR3 DNA sequence: TGTGCCAGCAGACTAGCGGGAGGCGGTGAGCAGTTCTTC.

The sample holds many counts of this clonotype. The V and J genes are TRBV11-1 and TRBJ2-7, with a possible D match to TRBD2 (5 bases). The CDR3 sequence is 15 residues long. V lost 5 bases and J lost 0, with 14 bases in between. Germline CDR1 reads SGHAT; CDR2 reads FQDESV (reference sequence). The CDR3 reads CASSRGFTSSYEQYF. In DNA, the CDR3 is TGTGCCAGCAGCCGAGGATTCACTAGCTCCTACGAGCAGTACTTC.

There are many counts of this clonotype. This chain connects TRBV4-3 to TRBJ1-3, with TRBD1 matching over 7 bases. Germline-derived CDR1 and CDR2 are LGHNA and YSLEER. The V gene end was trimmed by 0 bases and the J gene end by 4 bases; junction bases not matched to a gene: 6. CDR3 length equals 16 residues. In DNA, the CDR3 is TGCGCCAGCAGCCAAGATCCCCCGGGACAGGGAAACACCATATATTTT. It encodes CASSQDPPGQGNTIYF.

The rearrangement links TRBV7-8 to TRBJ2-5; possible D gene TRBD2, 7 bases. The V gene lost 2 bases and the J gene lost 4 bases, with 17 bases spanning the gap. The CDR3 length is 16 residues. Germline assignment: CDR1 SGHVS and CDR2 FQNEAQ. The CDR3 loop is CASSLIYGGRLETQYF. The CDR3 DNA is TGTGCCAGCAGCTTAATTTACGGGGGGCGGTTAGAGACCCAGTACTTC.

The chain carries TRBV7-2 and TRBJ1-2; no firm D call. Trimming stripped 5 bases from V and 8 bases from J, with 12 bases between. Germline V gives CDR1 SGHTA, CDR2 FQGNSA. The CDR3 is 12 residues long. CDR3 residues: CASSRATWGYTF. CDR3 in DNA: TGTGCCAGCAGCCGGGCCACGTGGGGCTACACCTTC.

This clonotype was recorded at least ten times. The chain uses TRBV11-2 and TRBJ2-7, with TRBD2 matching over 10 bases. This CDR3 has 15 amino acids. CDR1 and CDR2 from the germline V gene are SGHAT and FQNNGV. The ends lost 6 bases at V and 4 bases at J; junction bases unmatched: 9. This CDR3 reads CASRTASGSLYEQYF. The CDR3 DNA sequence: TGTGCCAGCAGGACGGCTAGCGGGAGTCTGTACGAGCAGTACTTC.

The gene calls are TRBV7-8 and TRBJ2-7; TRBD1 matches 8 bases. CDR1 SGHVS and CDR2 FQNEAQ come from the germline V gene. The length of the CDR3 is 14 residues. Trimming took 5 bases from V and 2 from J; bases not matched to a gene: 5. The CDR3 sequence is CASSLHRGTYEQYF. In nucleotides, the CDR3 is TGTGCCAGCAGCCTCCACAGGGGGACCTACGAGCAGTACTTC.

The J gene is TRBJ2-5, the V gene TRBV10-3, with 7 bases aligning to TRBD1. V lost 6 bases to trimming and J lost 0 bases; unmatched junction nucleotides: 10. The CDR3 covers 16 residues. Germline CDR1 is ENHRY and CDR2 is SYGVKD. This CDR3 is CAISPRMDRYQETQYF. In nucleotides, the CDR3 is TGTGCCATCAGCCCCCGGATGGACAGGTACCAAGAGACCCAGTACTTC.

The chain employs TRBV10-3 and TRBJ1-2; 9 nucleotides align to TRBD1. CDR1 ENHRY and CDR2 SYGVKD come from the germline V gene. This CDR3 comprises 14 residues. J was trimmed by 6 bases and V by 6 bases; bases with no gene match: 8. The CDR3 DNA sequence: TGTGCCATCAGACCGGGACAGGGAGGTCATGGCTACACCTTC. Encoded protein: CAIRPGQGGHGYTF.

V gene TRBV2 combines with J gene TRBJ2-7; TRBD2 matches 8 bases. The CDR3 covers 16 residues. V shed 0 bases and J 0 bases; nucleotides not matched to a gene: 4. Per germline, CDR1 SNHLY and CDR2 FYNNEI. CDR3 sequence reads: CASSEALAGVSYEQYV. For the CDR3, the DNA is TGTGCCAGCAGTGAAGCCCTAGCGGGTGTCTCCTACGAGCAGTACGTC.

Here the CDR3 reads CASSSPGVTAAYEQYF. CDR3 sequence (DNA): TGTGCCAGCAGCTCCCCGGGGGTTACGGCAGCCTACGAGCAGTACTTC. The chain recombines TRBV7-2 with TRBJ2-7; perhaps TRBD2 as D (6 bases). The V end lost 4 bases, the J end lost 2 bases, and 18 bases lay between the germline ends. The germline V gene has CDR1 SGHTA and CDR2 FQGNSA. This CDR3 spans 16 amino acids.

This clonotype appeared many times. This sequence joins TRBV7-8 and TRBJ2-7, with D perhaps TRBD2 (6 bases). Trimming shortened V by 5 bases and J by 5 bases, and 22 bases separated the two germline ends. The CDR3 sequence is 16 residues long. Germline V lookup: CDR1 SGHVS, CDR2 FQNEAQ. In nucleotides, the CDR3 is TGTGCCAGCAGCCCACGGGTCGACCCTGGCGGGGACGAGCAGTACGTC. Translated: CASSPRVDPGGDEQYV.

The chain has TRBV28 and TRBJ2-1, with D tentatively TRBD1 (6 bases). Trimming shortened V by 2 bases and J by 16 bases, and 15 bases separated the two germline ends. The germline CDR1 and CDR2 sequences are MDHEN and SYDVKM. The CDR3 consists of 12 residues. Here the CDR3 DNA reads TGTGCCAGCAGTTTAACAGGGTTGGTCACTTTCTTC. Translating it yields CASSLTGLVTFF.

This clonotype was seen more than once but under ten times. The J gene is TRBJ2-3, the V gene TRBV12-5; D gene unclear. From germline, CDR1 is LGHNT and CDR2 FRNRAP. The CDR3 has 12 amino acids. V gave up 0 bases and J gave up 6 bases, with 4 bases separating them. The CDR3 DNA sequence: TGTGCTAGTGGTTTGGTAATGGATACGCAGTATTTT. Residues: CASGLVMDTQYF. Full variable domain (remainder filled in from reference TRBV12-5 and TRBJ2-3): DARVTQTPRHKVTEMGQEVTMRCQPILGHNTVFWYRQTMMQGLELLAYFRNRAPLDDSGMPKDRFSAEMPDATLATLKIQPSEPRDSAVYFCASGLVMDTQYFGPGTRLTVL.